The 26 T cell receptor beta chains below come from one sample, sequenced in a study of long-term antiretroviral therapy in people with HIV. With survey level as its setting, the immunoSEQ assay was v3.0. Data came from immunoSEQ multiplex PCR; TCRdb stores just in-frame clones and leaves some out. The top ten clones hold about 5.7% of a sample with about 39,000 clones, more than 70% of them seen once. The starting material was unsorted PBMCs, obtained 3.1 years after starting antiretroviral therapy. The receptors were gathered from a woman aged 45 to 65 with HIV.

The gene calls are TRBV7-8 and TRBJ1-1; 7 nucleotides agree with TRBD1. CDR1 is SGHVS, CDR2 FQNEAQ, per germline. V lost 1 base to trimming and J lost 6 bases; unmatched junction nucleotides: 5. CDR3 length: 14 residues. The chain's CDR3 is CASSLVTGQAEAFF. The CDR3 nucleotides read TGTGCCAGCAGCTTAGTGACAGGGCAGGCTGAAGCTTTCTTT.

The rearrangement joins TRBV7-2 to TRBJ1-6; 7 bases map to TRBD1. The ends lost 1 base at V and 3 bases at J; junction bases unmatched: 3. This CDR3 region has 16 residues. CDR1 and CDR2 (germline): SGHTA, FQGNSA. The CDR3 protein is CASSLVQGLYNSPLHF. CDR3 coding DNA: TGTGCCAGCAGCTTAGTACAGGGGCTCTATAATTCACCCCTCCACTTT. Full variable domain (missing parts from reference TRBV7-2 and TRBJ1-6): GAGVSQSPSNKVTEKGKDVELRCDPISGHTALYWYRQSLGQGLEFLIYFQGNSAPDKSGLPSDRFSAERTGGSVSTLTIQRTQQEDSAVYLCASSLVQGLYNSPLHFGNGTRLTVT.

This chain connects TRBV11-3 to TRBJ2-1, with TRBD2 matching 8 bases. The ends lost 1 base at V and 3 bases at J; junction bases unmatched: 2. CDR1 is SGHNT and CDR2 is YENEEA in the germline V gene. CDR3 length equals 15 residues. The CDR3 sequence is CASSLAGGFYNEQFF. Here the CDR3 DNA reads TGTGCCAGCAGCTTAGCGGGGGGGTTCTACAATGAGCAGTTCTTC.

The chain links TRBV10-3 to TRBJ2-4; weak D call: TRBD1 (8 bases). V lost 8 bases, J lost 3 bases, and 14 bases lay in between. CDR3 length: 14 amino acids. CDR1 and CDR2 from the germline V gene are ENHRY and SYGVKD. In DNA form, the CDR3 reads TGTGCCATCGAACAGGGGGGGGACAAAAACATTCAGTACTTC. It encodes CAIEQGGDKNIQYF.

The V gene is TRBV7-6, the J gene TRBJ1-6, with a weak D call TRBD1 (5 bases). With 2 bases removed from V and 1 base from J, the gap between germline ends came to 6 bases. The CDR3 totals 15 residues. Germline CDR1 SGHVS, CDR2 FNYEAQ. The chain's CDR3 is CASSLNRSYNSPLHF. CDR3 DNA: TGTGCCAGCAGCTTAAACAGGTCCTATAATTCACCCCTCCACTTT.

The CDR3 spells CASSPRAGGSYEQYF. As DNA, the CDR3 is TGCGCCAGCAGCCCTAGGGCAGGGGGCTCCTACGAGCAGTACTTC. The gene calls are TRBV5-1 and TRBJ2-7; 7 nucleotides line up with TRBD1. The CDR3 runs to 15 residues. Germline-derived CDR1 and CDR2 are SGHRS and YFSETQ. The V gene end was trimmed by 4 bases and the J gene end by 0 bases; junction bases not matched to a gene: 7.

This chain uses TRBV7-2 with TRBJ1-1, with D tentatively TRBD1 (6 bases). In germline, CDR1 is SGHTA, CDR2 FQGNSA. Trimming pared 3 bases from V and 5 bases from J, leaving 13 bases between. The CDR3 is made up of 14 amino acids. CDR3 in amino acids: CASSLGGERTEAFF. In DNA, the CDR3 is TGTGCCAGCAGCTTGGGGGGCGAAAGGACTGAAGCTTTCTTT.

The chain is built from TRBV2 and TRBJ2-3; no clear D. Between the trimmed V and J ends, which lost 6 bases and 5 bases, there was a span of 9 bases. Germline V gene sequence: CDR1 SNHLY, CDR2 FYNNEI. This CDR3 has 12 amino acids. The CDR3 reads CASRDRGDTQYF. The CDR3 DNA follows: TGTGCCAGCAGGGATAGAGGAGATACGCAGTATTTT.

This clone was recorded once. V and J are TRBV5-1 and TRBJ2-1, with 7 bases lining up with TRBD2. Germline values: CDR1 SGHRS, CDR2 YFSETQ. The CDR3 is 18 amino acids. The V segment lost 0 bases and the J segment 1 base; nucleotides outside the gene matches: 10. The CDR3 is CASSLARRLAVSYNEQFF. The CDR3 region has the DNA TGCGCCAGCAGCTTGGCTCGTAGGCTAGCGGTTTCCTACAATGAGCAGTTCTTC.

The chain couples TRBV19 to TRBJ2-7, with 8 nucleotides matching TRBD2. Germline CDR1 reads LNHDA; CDR2 reads SQIVND (reference sequence). V was pared by 4 bases and J by 4 bases, with 9 bases of the junction left unmatched. The CDR3 is 15 residues long. This CDR3 is CASSTAGGGTYEQYF. The CDR3, as DNA: TGTGCCAGTAGTACCGCGGGGGGCGGAACGTACGAGCAGTACTTC. The variable domain in full, with the rest retrieved from reference TRBV19 and TRBJ2-7, is DGGITQSPKYLFRKEGQNVTLSCEQNLNHDAMYWYRQDPGQGLRLIYYSQIVNDFQKGDIAEGYSVSREKKESFPLTVTSAQKNPTAFYLCASSTAGGGTYEQYFGPGTRLTVT.

V gene TRBV10-1 combines with J gene TRBJ2-1, with 7 bases matching TRBD1. CDR3 size: 14 residues. V shed 2 bases, J shed 8 bases, and the junction held 6 bases outside the gene matches. Germline CDR1 is WNHNN and CDR2 is SYGVQD (reference sequence). This CDR3 is CASSEEGAVDEQFF. The DNA for the CDR3 is TGCGCCAGCAGTGAGGAGGGGGCCGTTGATGAGCAGTTCTTC.

The rearrangement joins TRBV7-9 to TRBJ2-3; 9 bases align to TRBD2. The junction had 12 bases not matched to a gene; V was cut back by 1 base and J by 4 bases. The CDR3 totals 18 residues. CDR1 and CDR2 from the germline V gene are SEHNR and FQNEAQ (reference sequence). In DNA form, the CDR3 reads TGTGCCAGCAGCTTAGGTGCTGCGGGGGGGCTCGTAGCAGATACGCAGTATTTT. Protein: CASSLGAAGGLVADTQYF. The entire variable domain, with the rest obtained from reference TRBV7-9 and TRBJ2-3, is as follows: DTGVSQNPRHKITKRGQNVTFRCDPISEHNRLYWYRQTLGQGPEFLTYFQNEAQLEKSRLLSDRFSAERPKGSFSTLEIQRTEQGDSAMYLCASSLGAAGGLVADTQYFGPGTRLTVL.

The chain carries TRBV5-4 and TRBJ2-5; 14 bases fit TRBD2. From germline, CDR1 is SGHNT and CDR2 YYREEE (reference sequence). CDR3 length equals 16 residues. Germline trimming cut 3 bases from V and 8 bases from J; bases unmatched to any gene: 9. In nucleotides, the CDR3 is TGTGCCAGCAGCTCTCGGACTAGCGGGGGGCCTTCAACCCAGTACTTC. Its protein product is CASSSRTSGGPSTQYF.

In this sample, this clone turned up once. The J gene is TRBJ2-5, the V gene TRBV30; no definite D call. The CDR3 loop spans 11 amino acids. Germline-derived CDR1 and CDR2 are GTSNPN and SVGIG (reference sequence). Trimming shortened V by 3 bases and J by 0 bases, and 2 bases separated the two germline ends. This CDR3 reads CAWSDQETQYF. CDR3 coding DNA: TGTGCCTGGAGCGACCAAGAGACCCAGTACTTC.

V and J are TRBV13 and TRBJ2-3; D is uncertain. Germline loops: CDR1 PRHDT, CDR2 FYEKMQ (reference sequence). The CDR3 is 13 residues long. Trimming took off 5 bases at V and 6 bases at J, with 12 bases between the two ends. CDR3 sequence reads: CASSADLMDTQYF. The CDR3 nucleotides read TGTGCCAGCAGCGCGGACCTTATGGATACGCAGTATTTT.

This clone appeared a few times. This rearrangement joins TRBV19 to TRBJ1-5; D is possibly TRBD1 (6 bases). Per the germline V gene, CDR1 is LNHDA and CDR2 is SQIVND (reference sequence). The CDR3 is 14 residues long. V was shortened by 4 bases and J by 5 bases, with 12 bases between the two germline ends. DNA for the CDR3: TGTGCCAGTAGTACAGGGAAGGGGGATCAGCCCCAGCATTTT. Protein product: CASSTGKGDQPQHF.

The rearrangement joins TRBV7-2 to TRBJ1-2; D is undetermined. The CDR3 is made up of 14 amino acids. The V end was cut by 5 bases, the J end by 6 bases, with 16 bases between. Looked up from germline, CDR1 is SGHTA and CDR2 is FQGNSA. CDR3 region: CASSPNWGSHGYTF. The CDR3 DNA is TGTGCCAGCAGCCCCAATTGGGGTTCGCATGGCTACACCTTC.

This clone was seen only once. V usage is TRBV6-1 and J usage is TRBJ1-3; 10 bases match TRBD1. Germline loops: CDR1 MNHNS, CDR2 SASEGT. V shed 4 bases, J shed 0 bases, and the junction held 9 bases outside the gene matches. The CDR3 loop spans 18 amino acids. The DNA of the CDR3 is TGTGCCAGCAGTGGATACCCCGGGACAGGGGACTCTGGAAACACCATATATTTT. Translating it yields CASSGYPGTGDSGNTIYF.

This clone was counted only a few times. The chain recombines TRBV5-1 with TRBJ1-1, with D tentatively TRBD1 (6 bases). Germline lookup yields CDR1 SGHRS and CDR2 YFSETQ. The CDR3 has 14 amino acids. V lost 4 bases, J lost 4 bases, and 14 bases lay in between. CDR3 in DNA: TGCGCCAGCAGCCCGGTAGACAGGAGCACTGAAGCTTTCTTT. Its protein product is CASSPVDRSTEAFF.

This clone occurred once. The CDR3 region is CAWSASPGYTF. CDR3 DNA sequence: TGTGCCTGGAGTGCTTCCCCTGGCTACACCTTC. The chain links TRBV30 to TRBJ1-2; D not resolved. V was cut by 1 base and J by 7 bases, with 7 bases left in between. This CDR3 has 11 amino acids. Per germline, CDR1 GTSNPN and CDR2 SVGIG (reference sequence).

The rearrangement links TRBV25-1 to TRBJ2-5; the D gene is possibly TRBD1 (5 bases). Deletions cut 7 bases from V and 7 bases from J, with 25 bases between. This CDR3 has 16 residues. CDR1 MGHDK and CDR2 SYGVNS come from the germline V gene. CDR3 DNA: TGTGCCAGCATTGATTTTCCCAGGGCGGATTCGGGGACCCAGTACTTC. Its translation is CASIDFPRADSGTQYF. Supplemented by reference TRBV25-1 and TRBJ2-5, the full variable domain reads EADIYQTPRYLVIGTGKKITLECSQTMGHDKMYWYQQDPGMELHLIHYSYGVNSTEKGDLSSESTVSRIRTEHFPLTLESARPSHTSQYLCASIDFPRADSGTQYFGPGTRLLVL.

J is TRBJ2-1 and V is TRBV5-1; D is perhaps TRBD2 (6 bases). Germline CDR1 reads SGHRS; CDR2 reads YFSETQ. V dropped 6 bases and J dropped 0 bases, with 13 bases sitting between them. This CDR3 is 15 amino acids long. CDR3 sequence: CASIGGFSSYNEQFF. The CDR3 DNA follows: TGCGCCAGCATCGGGGGTTTTAGCTCCTACAATGAGCAGTTCTTC.

The chain carries TRBV7-3 and TRBJ2-6, with D unresolved. Germline loops: CDR1 SGHTA, CDR2 FQGTGA. The V and J ends lost 5 bases and 0 bases respectively, with 8 bases between them. The CDR3 length is 15 residues. This CDR3 is CASSPQNSGANVLTF. For the CDR3, the DNA is TGTGCCAGCAGCCCCCAGAACTCTGGGGCCAACGTCCTGACTTTC.

The V call is TRBV5-6, the J call TRBJ1-4; D perhaps matches TRBD1 (6 bases). Trimming removed 1 base from V and 0 bases from J, with 13 bases in between. Germline V CDR1 and CDR2: SGHDT, YYEEEE. The CDR3 length is 17 residues. This chain's CDR3 is CASSLYGQSATNEKLFF. CDR3 sequence (DNA): TGTGCCAGCAGCTTGTACGGACAGAGTGCAACTAATGAAAAACTGTTTTTT. Combining the CDR3 with reference TRBV5-6 and TRBJ1-4 gives the whole variable domain DAGVTQSPTHLIKTRGQQVTLRCSPKSGHDTVSWYQQALGQGPQFIFQYYEEEERQRGNFPDRFSGHQFPNYSSELNVNALLLGDSALYLCASSLYGQSATNEKLFFGSGTQLSVL.

The J gene is TRBJ2-5, the V gene TRBV18; 7 bases line up with TRBD1. The junction had 6 bases not matched to a gene; V was cut back by 6 bases and J by 2 bases. This CDR3 comprises 14 residues. The germline gives CDR1 KGHSH, CDR2 LQKENI. The CDR3 nucleotides are TGTGCCAGCTCTCCGGACAGGCGACAAGAGACCCAGTACTTC. This sequence encodes CASSPDRRQETQYF.

The V gene is TRBV6-1, the J gene TRBJ2-3; 8 nucleotides align to TRBD2. Germline CDR1 reads MNHNS; CDR2 reads SASEGT. The V and J ends lost 7 bases and 4 bases, in that order; junction bases with no gene match: 7. This CDR3 is built from 14 residues. The CDR3 here is CASNIGGAADTQYF. The CDR3 DNA reads as TGTGCCAGCAACATCGGGGGGGCAGCAGATACGCAGTATTTT.